This T cell receptor (beta chain) is from a study of cytomegalovirus exposure and HLA in healthy donors. On this clone itself: As yet, its antigen is unknown.

General study results and limits: By a later analysis, the bulk of CMV-associated TCR beta chains appeared HLA-restricted. In an earlier analysis, in roughly 580 donors, most V segments appeared productive either ~90% or ~30% of the time.

Amplification used 60 Vbeta primers and 13 Jbeta primers. The assay was immunoSEQ multiplex PCR, and TCRdb's table has in-frame clones only and misses some. This table has fewer than 200,000 clones, approximately 75% appearing once. Sample: PBMCs. This clonotype was obtained from a girl aged 5 to 17 in good health and CMV-seronegative.

This CDR3 reads CASSFEPSSEQFF. The CDR3 nucleotides read TGTGCCAGCAGCTTCGAGCCTAGCAGTGAGCAGTTCTTC. This rearrangement joins TRBV5-4 to TRBJ2-1; TRBD2 is a possible D gene (5 bases). Trimming left V 2 bases short and J 9 bases short, with 12 bases between. Germline lookup yields CDR1 SGHNT and CDR2 YYREEE (reference sequence). The CDR3 is 13 amino acids.